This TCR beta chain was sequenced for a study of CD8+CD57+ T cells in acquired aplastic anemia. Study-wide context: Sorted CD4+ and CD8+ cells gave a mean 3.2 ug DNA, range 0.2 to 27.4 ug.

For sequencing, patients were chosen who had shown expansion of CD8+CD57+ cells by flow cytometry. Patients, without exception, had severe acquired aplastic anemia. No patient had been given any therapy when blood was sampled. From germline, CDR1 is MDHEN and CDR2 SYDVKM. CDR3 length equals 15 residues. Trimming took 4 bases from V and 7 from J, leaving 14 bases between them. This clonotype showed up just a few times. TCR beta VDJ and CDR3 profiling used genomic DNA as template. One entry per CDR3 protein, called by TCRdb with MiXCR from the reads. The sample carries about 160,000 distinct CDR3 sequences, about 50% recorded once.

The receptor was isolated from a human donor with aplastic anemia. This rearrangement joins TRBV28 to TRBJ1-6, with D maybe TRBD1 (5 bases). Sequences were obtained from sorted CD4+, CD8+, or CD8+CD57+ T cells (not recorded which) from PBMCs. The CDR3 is CASSWGVFLNSPLHF. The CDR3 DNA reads TGTGCCAGCAGTTGGGGGGTGTTTCTGAATTCACCCCTCCACTTT. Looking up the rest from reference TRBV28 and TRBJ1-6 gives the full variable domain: DVKVTQSSRYLVKRTGEKVFLECVQDMDHENMFWYRQDPGLGLRLIYFSYDVKMKEKGDIPEGYSVSREKKERFSLILESASTNQTSMYLCASSWGVFLNSPLHFGNGTRLTVT.